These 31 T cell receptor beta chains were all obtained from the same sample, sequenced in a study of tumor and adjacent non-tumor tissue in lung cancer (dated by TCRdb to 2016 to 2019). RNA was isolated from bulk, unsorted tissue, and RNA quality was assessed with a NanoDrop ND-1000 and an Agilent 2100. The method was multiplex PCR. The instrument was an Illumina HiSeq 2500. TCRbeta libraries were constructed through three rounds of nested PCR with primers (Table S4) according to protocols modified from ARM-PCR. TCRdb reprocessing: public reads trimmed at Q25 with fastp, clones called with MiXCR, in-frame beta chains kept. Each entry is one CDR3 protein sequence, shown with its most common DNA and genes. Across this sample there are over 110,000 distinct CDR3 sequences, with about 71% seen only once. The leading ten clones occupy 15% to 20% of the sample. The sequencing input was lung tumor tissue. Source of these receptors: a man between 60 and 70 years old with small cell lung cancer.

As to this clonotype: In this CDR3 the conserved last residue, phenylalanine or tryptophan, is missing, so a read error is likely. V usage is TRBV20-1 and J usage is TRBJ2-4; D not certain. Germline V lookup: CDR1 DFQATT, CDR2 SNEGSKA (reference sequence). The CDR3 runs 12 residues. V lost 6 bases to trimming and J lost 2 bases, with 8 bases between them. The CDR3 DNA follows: TGCAGTGCCGTAGGCCCCAAAAACATTCAGTACCTC. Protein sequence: CSAVGPKNIQYL.

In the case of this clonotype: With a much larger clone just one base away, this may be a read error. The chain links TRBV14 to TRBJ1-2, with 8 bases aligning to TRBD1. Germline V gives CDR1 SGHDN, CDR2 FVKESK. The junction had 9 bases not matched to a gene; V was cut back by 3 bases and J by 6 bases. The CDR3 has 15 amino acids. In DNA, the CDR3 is TGTGCCAGCAGCCACGGATGGGACAGGAACGATGGCTACACCTTC. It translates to CASSHGWDRNDGYTF.

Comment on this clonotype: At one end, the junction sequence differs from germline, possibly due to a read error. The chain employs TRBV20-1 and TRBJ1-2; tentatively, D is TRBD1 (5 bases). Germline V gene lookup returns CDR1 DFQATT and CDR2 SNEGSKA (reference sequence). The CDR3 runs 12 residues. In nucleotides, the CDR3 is TGCAATGCTATCAGGGAGAAGTATGGCTACACCTTC. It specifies CNAIREKYGYTF.

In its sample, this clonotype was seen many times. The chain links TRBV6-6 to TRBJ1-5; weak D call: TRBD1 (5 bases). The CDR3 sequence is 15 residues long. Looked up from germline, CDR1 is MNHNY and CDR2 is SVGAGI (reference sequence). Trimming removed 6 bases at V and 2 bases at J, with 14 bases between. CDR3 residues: CASSPHWDGNQPQHF. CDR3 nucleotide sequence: TGTGCCAGCAGCCCCCACTGGGACGGCAATCAGCCCCAGCATTTT.

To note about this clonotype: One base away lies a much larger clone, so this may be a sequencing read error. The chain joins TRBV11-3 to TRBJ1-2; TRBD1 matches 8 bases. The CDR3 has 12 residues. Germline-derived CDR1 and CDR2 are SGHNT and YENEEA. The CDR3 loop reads CASSSWTGRHSF. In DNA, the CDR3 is TGTGCCAGCAGCTCCTGGACAGGGCGTCACTCCTTC.

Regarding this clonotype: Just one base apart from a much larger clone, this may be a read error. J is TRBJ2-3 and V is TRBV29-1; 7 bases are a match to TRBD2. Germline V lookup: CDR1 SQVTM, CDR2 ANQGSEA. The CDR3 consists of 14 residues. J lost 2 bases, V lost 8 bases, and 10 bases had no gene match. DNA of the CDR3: TGCAGCAGGTCGGGACTATCCTTCACAGATACGCAGTATTTT. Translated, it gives CSRSGLSFTDTQYF.

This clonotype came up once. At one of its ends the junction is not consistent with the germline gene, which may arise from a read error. CDR3 loop: CTSSLRSLNEQLF. The CDR3 DNA is TGTACCAGCAGCTTACGGTCTCTCAATGAGCAGCTCTTC. The chain has TRBV11-3 and TRBJ2-1; no reliable D call. CDR1 SGHNT and CDR2 YENEEA come from the germline V gene. This CDR3 has 13 amino acids.

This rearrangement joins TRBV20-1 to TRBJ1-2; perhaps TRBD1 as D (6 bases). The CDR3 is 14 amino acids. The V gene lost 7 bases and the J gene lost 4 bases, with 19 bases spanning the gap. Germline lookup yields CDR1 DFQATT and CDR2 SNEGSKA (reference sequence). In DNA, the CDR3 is TGCAGTGTTAGCCAATCTACAGGGAGCTATGGCTACACCTTC. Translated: CSVSQSTGSYGYTF.

CDR3 amino acids: CSARDRGGTQYF. The CDR3 DNA is TGCAGTGCTAGAGATAGAGGGGGGACCCAGTACTTC. This chain connects TRBV20-1 to TRBJ2-5; the D gene is possibly TRBD1 (6 bases). V gave up 0 bases and J gave up 7 bases, with 9 bases separating them. Looked up from germline, CDR1 is DFQATT and CDR2 is SNEGSKA (reference sequence). The CDR3 covers 12 residues.

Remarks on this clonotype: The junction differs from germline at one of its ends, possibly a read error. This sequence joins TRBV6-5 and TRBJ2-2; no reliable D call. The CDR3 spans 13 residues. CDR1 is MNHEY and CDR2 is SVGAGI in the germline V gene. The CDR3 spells CVSRLYYTGELFF. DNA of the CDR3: TGTGTCAGCCGCCTTTACTACACCGGGGAGCTGTTTTTT.

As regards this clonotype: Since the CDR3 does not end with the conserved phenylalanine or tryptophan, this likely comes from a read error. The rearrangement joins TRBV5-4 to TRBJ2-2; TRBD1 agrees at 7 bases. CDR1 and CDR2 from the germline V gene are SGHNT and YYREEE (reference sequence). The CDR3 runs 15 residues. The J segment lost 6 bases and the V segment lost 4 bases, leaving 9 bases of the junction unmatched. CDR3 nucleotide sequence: TGTGCCAGCAGCGCAGAGACAGGGTGGGCCGGGGAGCTGTTTGTT. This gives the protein CASSAETGWAGELFV.

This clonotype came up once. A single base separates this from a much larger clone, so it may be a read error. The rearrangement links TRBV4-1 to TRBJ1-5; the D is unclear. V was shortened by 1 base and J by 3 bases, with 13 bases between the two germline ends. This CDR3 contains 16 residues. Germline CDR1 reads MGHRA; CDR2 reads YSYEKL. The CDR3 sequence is CASSQVRWQHNQPQHF. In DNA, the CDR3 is TGCGCCAGCAGCCAAGTCCGGTGGCAGCACAATCAGCCCCAGCATTTT.

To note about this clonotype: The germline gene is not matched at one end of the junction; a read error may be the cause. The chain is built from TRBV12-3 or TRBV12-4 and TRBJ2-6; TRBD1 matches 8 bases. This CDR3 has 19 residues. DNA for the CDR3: TGTGCCAGCAGCCCCCGGACAGGGAATGTCATCTCTGTGGCCAACGTCCTGACTTTC. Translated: CASSPRTGNVISVANVLTF.

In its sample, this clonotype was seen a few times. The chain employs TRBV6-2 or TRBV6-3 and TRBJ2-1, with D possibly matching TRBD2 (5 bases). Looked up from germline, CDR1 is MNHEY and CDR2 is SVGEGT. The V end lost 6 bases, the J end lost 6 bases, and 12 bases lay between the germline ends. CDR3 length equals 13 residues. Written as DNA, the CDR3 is TGTGCCAGCAGCAGGTTAGCGTCCAATGAGCAGTTCTTC. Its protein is CASSRLASNEQFF.

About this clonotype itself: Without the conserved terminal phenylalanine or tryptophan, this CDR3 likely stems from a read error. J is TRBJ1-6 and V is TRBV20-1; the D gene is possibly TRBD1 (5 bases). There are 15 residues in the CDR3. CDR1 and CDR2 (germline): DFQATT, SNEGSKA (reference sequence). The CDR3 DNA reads TGCAGTGCTACCCGGGACGGAGGAGATAAATCACCCCTCCACATT. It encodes CSATRDGGDKSPLHI.

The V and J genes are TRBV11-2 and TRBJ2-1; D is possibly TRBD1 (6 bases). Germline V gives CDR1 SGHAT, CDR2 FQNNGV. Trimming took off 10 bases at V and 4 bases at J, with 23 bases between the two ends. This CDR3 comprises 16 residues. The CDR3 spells CATRVRGRVPYNEQFF. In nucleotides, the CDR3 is TGTGCCACCAGAGTTAGGGGGAGAGTCCCTTACAATGAGCAGTTCTTC. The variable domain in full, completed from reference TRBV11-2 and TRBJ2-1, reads EAGVAQSPRYKIIEKRQSVAFWCNPISGHATLYWYQQILGQGPKLLIQFQNNGVVDDSQLPKDRFSAERLKGVDSTLKIQPAKLEDSAVYLCATRVRGRVPYNEQFFGPGTRLTVL.

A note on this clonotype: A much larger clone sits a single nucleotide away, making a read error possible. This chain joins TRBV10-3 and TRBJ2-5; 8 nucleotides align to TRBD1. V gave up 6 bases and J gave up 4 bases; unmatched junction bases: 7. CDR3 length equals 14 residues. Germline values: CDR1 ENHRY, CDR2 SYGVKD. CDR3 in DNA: TGTGCCATCAGGGCGGGACAGGTGGGAGAGACCCAGTACTTC. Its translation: CAIRAGQVGETQYF.

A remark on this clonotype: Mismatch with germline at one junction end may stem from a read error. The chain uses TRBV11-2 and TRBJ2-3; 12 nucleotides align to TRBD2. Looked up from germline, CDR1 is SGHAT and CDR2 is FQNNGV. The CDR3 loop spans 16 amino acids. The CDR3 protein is CTSSSLAGGAVDTQYF. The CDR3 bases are TGTACCAGCAGCTCCCTAGCGGGAGGGGCGGTAGATACGCAGTATTTT.

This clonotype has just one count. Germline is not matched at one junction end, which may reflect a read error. The CDR3, as DNA: TGTGCCATCAGTTGGAGGCTCAACTATGGCCACACCTTC. Encoded protein: CAISWRLNYGHTF. This chain links TRBV10-3 with TRBJ1-2; D is uncertain. CDR3 length: 13 residues. Looked up from germline, CDR1 is ENHRY and CDR2 is SYGVKD.

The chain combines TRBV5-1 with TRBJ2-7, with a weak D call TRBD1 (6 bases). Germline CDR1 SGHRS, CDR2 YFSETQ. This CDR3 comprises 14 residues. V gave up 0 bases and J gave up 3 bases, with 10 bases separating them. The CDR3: CASSLEPTGYEQYF. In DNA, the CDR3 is TGCGCCAGCAGCTTGGAACCGACAGGCTACGAGCAGTACTTC.

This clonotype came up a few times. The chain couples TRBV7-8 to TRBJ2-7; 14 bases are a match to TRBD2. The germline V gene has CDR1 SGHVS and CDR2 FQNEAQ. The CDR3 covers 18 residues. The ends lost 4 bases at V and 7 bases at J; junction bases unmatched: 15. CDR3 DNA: TGTGCCAGCAGCTCGGGACTAGCGGGAGCCAGCCTACGAATTGAGCAGTACTTC. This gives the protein CASSSGLAGASLRIEQYF.

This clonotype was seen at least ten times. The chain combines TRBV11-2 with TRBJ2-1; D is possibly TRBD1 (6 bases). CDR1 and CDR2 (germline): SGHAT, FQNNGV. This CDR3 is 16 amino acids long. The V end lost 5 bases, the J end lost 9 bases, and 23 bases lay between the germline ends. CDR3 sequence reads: CASSPGTTGFIGEQFF. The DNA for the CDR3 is TGTGCCAGCAGCCCGGGGACAACAGGGTTTATAGGTGAGCAGTTCTTC.

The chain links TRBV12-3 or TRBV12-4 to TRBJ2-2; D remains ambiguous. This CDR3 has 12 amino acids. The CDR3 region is CVIRFYTGELFF. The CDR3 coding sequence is TGTGTCATCAGGTTCTACACCGGGGAGCTGTTTTTT.

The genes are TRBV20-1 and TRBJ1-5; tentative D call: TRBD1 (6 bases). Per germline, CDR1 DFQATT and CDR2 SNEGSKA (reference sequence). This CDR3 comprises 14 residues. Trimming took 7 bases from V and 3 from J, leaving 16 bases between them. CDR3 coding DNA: TGCAGTGTTAGGGGGGCCCAACCCAATCAGCCCCAGCATTTT. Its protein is CSVRGAQPNQPQHF.

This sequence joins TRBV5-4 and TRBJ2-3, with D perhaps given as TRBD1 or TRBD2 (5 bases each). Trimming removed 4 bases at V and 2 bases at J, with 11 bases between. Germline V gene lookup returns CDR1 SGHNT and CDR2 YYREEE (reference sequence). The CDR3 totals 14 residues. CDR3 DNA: TGTGCCAGCAGCATCCGGGACGACACAGATACGCAGTATTTT. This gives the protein CASSIRDDTDTQYF.

CDR3 sequence reads: CASSPSAGLVNNEQFF. The CDR3 nucleotides are TGTGCCAGCAGCCCATCCGCGGGACTAGTAAACAATGAGCAGTTCTTC. The genes are TRBV4-2 and TRBJ2-1; 8 positions agree with TRBD2. Germline CDR1 and CDR2: LGHNA and YNFKEQ. The CDR3 length is 16 residues. V gave up 4 bases and J gave up 5 bases; unmatched junction bases: 10.

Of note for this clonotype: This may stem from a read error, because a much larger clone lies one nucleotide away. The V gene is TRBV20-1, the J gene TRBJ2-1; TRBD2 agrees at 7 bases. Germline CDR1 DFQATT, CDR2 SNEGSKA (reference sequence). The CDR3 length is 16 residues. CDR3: CSTSPIEAGMVNEQFF. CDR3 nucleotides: TGCAGTACTAGTCCAATTGAAGCGGGAATGGTAAATGAGCAGTTCTTC.

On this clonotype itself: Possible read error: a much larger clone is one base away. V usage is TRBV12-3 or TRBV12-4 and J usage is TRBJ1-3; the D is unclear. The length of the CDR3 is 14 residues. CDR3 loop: CASSHTSSENTIYF. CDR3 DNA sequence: TGTGCCAGCAGTCACACCAGCTCTGAAAACACCATATATTTT.

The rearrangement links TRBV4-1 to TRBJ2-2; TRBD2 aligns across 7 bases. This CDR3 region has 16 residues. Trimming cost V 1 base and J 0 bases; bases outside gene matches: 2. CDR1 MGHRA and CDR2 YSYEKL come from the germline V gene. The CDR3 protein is CASSQGLASNTGELFF. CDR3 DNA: TGCGCCAGCAGCCAAGGACTAGCATCGAACACCGGGGAGCTGTTTTTT.

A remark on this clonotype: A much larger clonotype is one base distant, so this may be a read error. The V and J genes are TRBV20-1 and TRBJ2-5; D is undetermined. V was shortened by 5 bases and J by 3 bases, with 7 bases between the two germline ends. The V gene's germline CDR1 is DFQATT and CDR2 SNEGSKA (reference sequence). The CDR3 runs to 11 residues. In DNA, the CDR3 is TGCAGTGCTCCCCCAGAAGAGACCCAGTACTTC. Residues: CSAPPEETQYF.

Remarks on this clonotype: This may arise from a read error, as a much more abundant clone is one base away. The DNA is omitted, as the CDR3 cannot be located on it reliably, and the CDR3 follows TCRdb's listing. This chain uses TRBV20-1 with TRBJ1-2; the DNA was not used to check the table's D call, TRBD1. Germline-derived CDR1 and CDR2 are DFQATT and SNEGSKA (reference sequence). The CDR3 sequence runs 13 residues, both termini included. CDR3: CSAKTGENYGCTF.